This T cell receptor beta chain appears in the sequencing data of a study of CD8 T cells in ankylosing spondylitis. Study-wide results and caveats: The study identified a TCR beta motif of under 10 highly homologous variants that appeared characteristic of ankylosing spondylitis blood. Existing reports had already noted some motif variants in reactive arthritis synovial fluid and blood. The disease-linked clones had a CD8+ phenotype and low blood frequencies.

Making the TCR beta libraries involved quantitative 5'-RACE with molecular barcodes. Via MiXCR, TCRdb re-called the 5' RACE reads, giving one row per CDR3 protein. This sample yields a few hundred thousand distinct CDR3 sequences, of which approximately 20% are seen a single time; roughly a sixth belongs to the top ten. As for this clonotype: Its antigen is unidentified.

Germline V gene sequence: CDR1 SGDLS, CDR2 YYNGEE. Between the trimmed V and J ends, which lost 0 bases and 8 bases, there was a span of 17 bases. This CDR3 is built from 15 residues. The sequence came from a male donor with ankylosing spondylitis. Sequencing input: blood, either unsorted or a sorted T cell fraction (not recorded which). The rearrangement joins TRBV9 to TRBJ2-5; D possibly matches TRBD1 or TRBD2 (6 bases each). The CDR3 DNA is TGTGCCAGCAGCGTAGAGGGGGATGGAGGGCGAACCCAGTACTTC. The encoded protein is CASSVEGDGGRTQYF.